This TCR beta chain originates from a study of blood T cell repertoires in COVID-19. About the study: PBMCs, B-cell-depleted T cells, or T cells provided the cDNA or gDNA that made up the material.

This CDR3 is 16 amino acids long. Deletions cut 4 bases from V and 0 bases from J, with 15 bases between. CDR1 SGHNT and CDR2 YYREEE come from the germline V gene (reference sequence). As originally analysed: Estimation of nucleated cell counts relied on the amplification of reference gene primers. Data came from immunoSEQ multiplex PCR; TCRdb stores just in-frame clones and leaves some out. From that table come the V and J calls and clone size; the DNA was used to work out D and trimming. The profile shows approximately 120,000 clones, over 75% of them singletons. The V gene is TRBV5-4, the J gene TRBJ2-3; D call uncertain. Material for sequencing was peripheral blood. This sequence originates from a woman of 80 years or more with acute or convalescent COVID-19. The chain's CDR3 is CASSLAQRGSTDTQYF. CDR3 DNA: TGTGCCAGCAGCCTGGCCCAGAGAGGTAGCACAGATACGCAGTATTTT.